This entry lists 26 T cell receptor beta chains sequenced from one sample in a study of T-cell reconstitution after alpha-beta-depleted transplantation in children. The TCRbeta library was prepared with unique molecular identifiers. TCRdb passed the PCR reads through MiXCR, listing each CDR3 protein once. The repertoire holds about 830,000 distinct CDR3 sequences, with approximately 15% as singletons. The sample consisted of PBMCs, mostly from graft donor cells, taken 360 days after TCRalphabeta/CD19-depleted stem cell transplant. These receptors originate from a male patient under 18 who had a stem cell transplant for acute lymphoblastic leukemia, so the T cells may come from the graft donor.

Many counts were recorded for this clonotype. The chain joins TRBV20-1 to TRBJ2-1; D may be TRBD1 (6 bases). The CDR3 contains 11 residues. Germline V gene lookup returns CDR1 DFQATT and CDR2 SNEGSKA (reference sequence). V was pared by 2 bases and J by 11 bases, with 10 bases between. CDR3 loop: CSARQGQQQFF. CDR3 nucleotides: TGCAGTGCTAGACAGGGGCAGCAGCAGTTCTTC.

This clonotype was detected many times. This chain links TRBV7-8 with TRBJ2-7; D unresolved. The germline gives CDR1 SGHVS, CDR2 FQNEAQ. V was pared by 5 bases and J by 4 bases, with 9 bases between. There are 12 residues in the CDR3. As DNA, the CDR3 is TGTGCCAGCAGCCCCCCCCAATACGAGCAGTACTTC. This codes for CASSPPQYEQYF.

The CDR3 DNA sequence: TGTGCCAGCAGCTCCGGGCCTCTCCCCAACTATGGCTACACCTTC. This encodes CASSSGPLPNYGYTF. This chain uses TRBV6-1 with TRBJ1-2; D gene ambiguous. V was cut by 6 bases and J by 2 bases, with 16 bases left in between. CDR3 length: 15 amino acids. In germline, CDR1 is MNHNS, CDR2 SASEGT.

This clonotype was counted at least ten times. The chain carries TRBV7-2 and TRBJ2-3; the D gene is possibly TRBD2 (5 bases). This CDR3 has 14 residues. Germline V gives CDR1 SGHTA, CDR2 FQGNSA. Trimming took off 2 bases at V and 3 bases at J, with 9 bases between the two ends. The CDR3 reads CASSLTAETDTQYF. CDR3 bases: TGTGCCAGCAGCTTAACAGCGGAGACAGATACGCAGTATTTT.

The CDR3 DNA sequence: TGTGCCAGCAGCGTCGGGAGACCAACCCCGAACTATGGCTACACCTTC. Encoded protein: CASSVGRPTPNYGYTF. The chain joins TRBV7-2 to TRBJ1-2; D not certain. The CDR3 length is 16 residues. CDR1 is SGHTA, CDR2 FQGNSA, per germline. Between the trimmed V and J ends, which lost 5 bases and 2 bases, there was a span of 18 bases.

This sequence joins TRBV7-6 and TRBJ2-7; 11 bases agree with TRBD2. The trim removed 5 bases at V and 4 bases at J, leaving 7 bases unmatched. This CDR3 is built from 15 residues. CDR1 is SGHVS and CDR2 is FNYEAQ in the germline V gene. CDR3 nucleotides: TGTGCCAGCAGCAACCCGGGACTAGCGGCGTACGAGCAGTACTTC. Amino acids: CASSNPGLAAYEQYF.

The chain uses TRBV5-4 and TRBJ2-1; TRBD2 matches 12 bases. The CDR3 loop spans 16 amino acids. Per germline, CDR1 SGHNT and CDR2 YYREEE (reference sequence). V lost 4 bases, J lost 8 bases, and 10 bases stayed unmatched. The CDR3: CASSAWVTSGRHEQFF. The CDR3 DNA follows: TGTGCCAGCAGCGCCTGGGTGACTAGCGGGAGACATGAGCAGTTCTTC. The whole variable domain, filled in from reference TRBV5-4 and TRBJ2-1, reads ETGVTQSPTHLIKTRGQQVTLRCSSQSGHNTVSWYQQALGQGPQFIFQYYREEENGRGNFPPRFSGLQFPNYSSELNVNALELDDSALYLCASSAWVTSGRHEQFFGPGTRLTVL.

V is TRBV7-3 and J is TRBJ2-1, with 11 nucleotides matching TRBD2. The V and J ends lost 3 bases and 8 bases, in that order; junction bases with no gene match: 3. CDR1 and CDR2 (germline): SGHTA, FQGTGA. The CDR3 loop spans 14 amino acids. CDR3 in DNA: TGTGCCAGCAGCTTCGGACTAGCGGGCCATGAGCAGTTCTTC. Encoded protein: CASSFGLAGHEQFF.

This chain joins TRBV5-1 and TRBJ2-5, with D perhaps being TRBD1 or TRBD2 (6 bases each). This CDR3 region has 15 residues. V was cut by 2 bases and J by 4 bases, with 15 bases left in between. Germline CDR1 SGHRS, CDR2 YFSETQ. Here the CDR3 reads CASSFSGGGGETQYF. The CDR3 bases are TGCGCCAGCAGCTTTTCCGGGGGCGGAGGAGAGACCCAGTACTTC.

The chain couples TRBV5-1 to TRBJ2-1; 10 nucleotides line up with TRBD2. Germline lookup yields CDR1 SGHRS and CDR2 YFSETQ. The CDR3 consists of 17 residues. V lost 4 bases and J lost 5; bases outside the gene matches: 12. Written as DNA, the CDR3 is TGCGCCAGCAGCGGTCCGAGGAGCGGGAGGGCCAACAATGAGCAGTTCTTC. Translation: CASSGPRSGRANNEQFF.

This clonotype was observed a few times. The chain is built from TRBV4-2 and TRBJ2-3; D is unresolved. This CDR3 contains 15 residues. V lost 5 bases, J lost 2 bases, and 14 bases lay in between. Germline V gene sequence: CDR1 LGHNA, CDR2 YNFKEQ. The CDR3, as DNA: TGTGCCAGCAGCTTGATTTGGAGCTTCACAGATACGCAGTATTTT. This gives the protein CASSLIWSFTDTQYF.

This chain links TRBV14 with TRBJ2-5; possibly TRBD2 for D (6 bases). This CDR3 is 18 amino acids long. The germline V gene has CDR1 SGHDN and CDR2 FVKESK. V lost 3 bases and J lost 5, with 25 bases in between. The CDR3 loop is CASSHYIGLARGKETQYF. The CDR3 bases are TGTGCCAGCAGCCACTACATAGGTCTAGCGCGAGGAAAGGAGACCCAGTACTTC.

The genes are TRBV6-1 and TRBJ2-7; 11 positions agree with TRBD1. CDR1 and CDR2 (germline): MNHNS, SASEGT. Losses at the gene ends were 8 bases for V and 3 bases for J; bases not matched to a gene: 9. The CDR3 extends over 15 amino acids. CDR3 coding DNA: TGTGCCAGCCCTTATGCGGGACAGGGGGTCTACGAGCAGTACTTC. Translated, it gives CASPYAGQGVYEQYF.

In its sample, this clonotype was seen a few times. The rearrangement joins TRBV12-3 or TRBV12-4 to TRBJ2-7; perhaps D is TRBD1 or TRBD2 (5 bases each). V was pared by 3 bases and J by 2 bases, with 11 bases between. The CDR3 spans 14 residues. CDR3: CASSFQGPTYEQYF. The CDR3 nucleotides read TGTGCCAGCAGTTTTCAGGGACCAACCTACGAGCAGTACTTC.

V usage is TRBV7-6 and J usage is TRBJ1-1; tentative D call: TRBD1 (6 bases). The length of the CDR3 is 17 residues. V was cut by 0 bases and J by 0 bases, with 14 bases left in between. The germline V gene has CDR1 SGHVS and CDR2 FNYEAQ. This CDR3 is CASSLAHGAGVNTEAFF. CDR3 DNA sequence: TGTGCCAGCAGCTTAGCCCACGGGGCAGGGGTGAACACTGAAGCTTTCTTT.

This clonotype was observed a handful of times. The V gene is TRBV5-1, the J gene TRBJ2-2, with D hard to call. Germline CDR1 and CDR2: SGHRS and YFSETQ. V dropped 0 bases and J dropped 5 bases, with 11 bases sitting between them. This CDR3 is built from 15 residues. CDR3 DNA: TGCGCCAGCAGCTTGGGTCGGCCTACAACCGGGGAGCTGTTTTTT. Its translation: CASSLGRPTTGELFF.

This clonotype was counted only a few times. The chain recombines TRBV5-3 with TRBJ2-1, with 9 bases fitting TRBD2. Being an ORF, TRBV5-3 has a function that is uncertain. This CDR3 has 17 amino acids. Germline trimming cut 8 bases from V and 4 bases from J; bases unmatched to any gene: 16. CDR3: CASENSGRDSEYNEQFF. For the CDR3, the DNA is TGTGCCAGCGAGAATAGCGGGAGAGACTCCGAATACAATGAGCAGTTCTTC.

The gene calls are TRBV18 and TRBJ2-1, with 9 bases aligning to TRBD2. Germline CDR1 reads KGHSH; CDR2 reads LQKENI. This CDR3 comprises 15 residues. V was pared by 4 bases and J by 6 bases, with 7 bases of the junction left unmatched. As DNA, the CDR3 is TGTGCCAGCTCACGGCAGCGGGAGGTCGGCAATGAGCAGTTCTTC. Amino acids: CASSRQREVGNEQFF.

The chain employs TRBV7-9 and TRBJ2-1; D perhaps matches TRBD1 (5 bases). Germline loops: CDR1 SEHNR, CDR2 FQNEAQ (reference sequence). CDR3 size: 14 residues. The V gene lost 5 bases and the J gene lost 7 bases, with 15 bases spanning the gap. This CDR3 reads CASSPVGPGNEQFF. The DNA of the CDR3 is TGTGCCAGCAGCCCCGTGGGGCCAGGAAATGAGCAGTTCTTC.

The genes are TRBV5-1 and TRBJ1-4; D call uncertain. The ends were cut back, 0 bases at V and 0 bases at J, with 12 bases in the middle. The CDR3 consists of 17 residues. In germline, CDR1 is SGHRS, CDR2 YFSETQ. This CDR3 is CASSLGLGEPTNEKLFF. In nucleotides, the CDR3 is TGCGCCAGCAGCTTGGGCCTCGGGGAGCCAACTAATGAAAAACTGTTTTTT.

The V call is TRBV11-1, the J call TRBJ2-4; tentative D call: TRBD1 (6 bases). Germline values: CDR1 SGHAT, CDR2 FQDESV (reference sequence). The CDR3 is 16 residues long. Trimming took off 5 bases at V and 0 bases at J, with 14 bases between the two ends. CDR3 protein: CASSPGGQKAKNIQYF. The CDR3 DNA is TGTGCCAGCAGCCCTGGAGGACAGAAAGCCAAAAACATTCAGTACTTC.

Here the CDR3 reads CSVEHRSRPYEQYF. CDR3 sequence (DNA): TGCAGCGTTGAACATCGGAGCAGGCCCTACGAGCAGTACTTC. This rearrangement joins TRBV29-1 to TRBJ2-7; no definite D call. The CDR3 sequence is 14 residues long. Trimming shortened V by 2 bases and J by 2 bases, and 13 bases separated the two germline ends. Germline-derived CDR1 and CDR2 are SQVTM and ANQGSEA.

J is TRBJ1-4 and V is TRBV5-1; TRBD1 aligns across 7 bases. The CDR3 sequence is 16 residues long. Unmatched junction bases numbered 5, after V lost 3 bases and J lost 0 bases. The germline CDR1 and CDR2 sequences are SGHRS and YFSETQ. This CDR3 is CASSSTQGATNEKLFF. In nucleotides, the CDR3 is TGCGCCAGCAGCTCAACTCAGGGGGCAACTAATGAAAAACTGTTTTTT.

In its sample, this clonotype was seen a few times. This chain joins TRBV11-2 and TRBJ2-7; D perhaps matches TRBD1 (5 bases). Trimming removed 5 bases at V and 1 base at J, with 15 bases between. This CDR3 has 15 amino acids. Looked up from germline, CDR1 is SGHAT and CDR2 is FQNNGV. Written as DNA, the CDR3 is TGTGCCAGCAGCCTAGGCCGGACATTTTCCTACGAGCAGTACTTC. Its protein product is CASSLGRTFSYEQYF.

This chain connects TRBV20-1 to TRBJ1-1, with D uncertain. The V end lost 6 bases, the J end lost 5 bases, and 19 bases lay between the germline ends. This CDR3 region has 14 residues. Germline V gives CDR1 DFQATT, CDR2 SNEGSKA (reference sequence). CDR3 nucleotide sequence: TGCAGTGCCAGTCTGGTTGGGTCGGGGACTGAAGCTTTCTTT. It is translated as CSASLVGSGTEAFF.

This clonotype was observed a handful of times. The rearrangement joins TRBV25-1 to TRBJ2-7; 8 bases match TRBD1. V trimming: 2 bases; J trimming: 4 bases; junction bases outside the gene matches: 4. The CDR3 extends over 14 amino acids. Germline CDR1 MGHDK, CDR2 SYGVNS. CDR3 bases: TGTGCCAGCAGTGAAGGACAGGGCTTATACGAGCAGTACTTC. Protein sequence: CASSEGQGLYEQYF.